Below are 22 T cell receptor beta chains sequenced from a single sample in a study of T cell responses to AZD1222 COVID-19 vaccine (dated by TCRdb to the early 2020s). Preparation of the library involved the immunoSEQ multiplex PCR assay. As stored in TCRdb, this immuneACCESS dataset retains in-frame rearrangements with V and J assigned. A fraction of the clones does not appear; measured against another copy, unresolved V genes explain less than half of the discrepancy, and the remainder lacks a known reason. This sample gives 100,000 to 150,000 clones in total; around 89% of them show up just once. The ten largest account for roughly 7% of the sample. This sample's time point label indicates: about 28 days (+/-7) after the second vaccine dose. Sequencing used peripheral blood, obtained 28 days after the second AZD1222 dose. These receptors originate from an adult who received the AZD1222 COVID-19 vaccine.

This rearrangement joins TRBV12-3 or TRBV12-4 to TRBJ2-7, with 7 bases identical to TRBD1. J was trimmed by 2 bases and V by 6 bases; bases with no gene match: 4. CDR3 length: 13 amino acids. The CDR3 region is CASSPTGAYEQYF. DNA for the CDR3: TGTGCCAGCAGCCCCACAGGGGCCTACGAGCAGTACTTC.

CDR3 sequence: CASSYSSTISYGYTF. As DNA, the CDR3 is TGTGCCAGCAGTTACTCATCGACCATATCTTATGGCTACACCTTC. This chain connects TRBV6-5 to TRBJ1-2; no definite D call. CDR1 MNHEY and CDR2 SVGAGI come from the germline V gene. This CDR3 is 15 amino acids long. V was clipped by 0 bases and J by 5 bases, with 13 bases between them.

The V gene is TRBV28, the J gene TRBJ1-2, with TRBD1 identical over 9 bases. The ends lost 5 bases at V and 3 bases at J; junction bases unmatched: 10. This CDR3 comprises 16 residues. Germline CDR1 is MDHEN and CDR2 is SYDVKM. The CDR3 bases are TGTGCCAGCAGTCCGCGAATACAGGGGGCTCACTATGGCTACACCTTC. Translating it yields CASSPRIQGAHYGYTF.

The V gene is TRBV11-3, the J gene TRBJ2-7, with no clear D. The CDR3 length is 12 residues. CDR1 is SGHNT and CDR2 is YENEEA in the germline V gene. V lost 4 bases and J lost 4, with 8 bases in between. CDR3 amino acids: CASSSSYYEQYF. The DNA for the CDR3 is TGTGCCAGCAGCTCTAGTTATTACGAGCAGTACTTC. The full variable domain, rest sourced from reference TRBV11-3 and TRBJ2-7, is EAGVVQSPRYKIIEKKQPVAFWCNPISGHNTLYWYLQNLGQGPELLIRYENEEAVDDSQLPKDRFSAERLKGVDSTLKIQPAELGDSAVYLCASSSSYYEQYFGPGTRLTVT.

The rearrangement links TRBV2 to TRBJ1-2, with D possibly matching TRBD1 (5 bases). This CDR3 has 12 residues. Germline CDR1 reads SNHLY; CDR2 reads FYNNEI. V was trimmed by 11 bases and J by 7 bases, leaving 17 bases between them. The CDR3 reads CAGHSGGRGYTF. CDR3 nucleotides: TGTGCCGGACACTCGGGGGGTCGTGGCTACACCTTC.

This chain connects TRBV11-3 to TRBJ2-1, with D tentatively TRBD1 (6 bases). The CDR3 has 18 residues. CDR1 and CDR2 from the germline V gene are SGHNT and YENEEA. Trimming shortened V by 0 bases and J by 0 bases, and 15 bases separated the two germline ends. CDR3 protein: CASSLDWTVQSSYNEQFF. CDR3 DNA: TGTGCCAGCAGCTTAGATTGGACAGTTCAAAGCTCCTACAATGAGCAGTTCTTC. Together with reference TRBV11-3 and TRBJ2-1, the CDR3 gives the full variable domain: EAGVVQSPRYKIIEKKQPVAFWCNPISGHNTLYWYLQNLGQGPELLIRYENEEAVDDSQLPKDRFSAERLKGVDSTLKIQPAELGDSAVYLCASSLDWTVQSSYNEQFFGPGTRLTVL.

This clone was observed once. This chain's CDR3 is CASSLQPGTGPHEQYF. For the CDR3, the DNA is TGTGCCAGCAGTTTACAGCCCGGGACAGGGCCCCACGAGCAGTACTTC. The chain has TRBV27 and TRBJ2-7, with TRBD1 matching over 9 bases. Germline V gives CDR1 MNHEY, CDR2 SMNVEV (reference sequence). With V trimmed by 2 bases and J by 5 bases, 10 bases remained unmatched. The CDR3 extends over 16 amino acids.

This rearrangement joins TRBV6-5 to TRBJ1-3; no definite D call. The germline CDR1 and CDR2 sequences are MNHEY and SVGAGI. This CDR3 comprises 15 residues. With 0 bases removed from V and 0 bases from J, the gap between germline ends came to 6 bases. The CDR3 region has the DNA TGTGCCAGCAGTTACTCGCGTACCTCTGGAAACACCATATATTTT. It yields the protein CASSYSRTSGNTIYF.

V and J are TRBV27 and TRBJ2-7, with 7 nucleotides matching TRBD1. The length of the CDR3 is 14 residues. The germline gives CDR1 MNHEY, CDR2 SMNVEV (reference sequence). V gave up 4 bases and J gave up 3 bases; unmatched junction bases: 6. This CDR3 reads CASSWTGTHYEQYF. In nucleotides, the CDR3 is TGTGCCAGCAGTTGGACAGGAACCCACTACGAGCAGTACTTC.

The rearrangement uses TRBV2 and TRBJ2-5, with TRBD2 matching over 10 bases. The germline V gene has CDR1 SNHLY and CDR2 FYNNEI. The CDR3 totals 17 residues. V trimming: 0 bases; J trimming: 5 bases; junction bases outside the gene matches: 9. This chain's CDR3 is CASSEAPAGGRYETQYF. DNA of the CDR3: TGTGCCAGCAGTGAAGCGCCAGCGGGGGGGCGGTACGAGACCCAGTACTTC.

This chain joins TRBV6-5 and TRBJ2-7, with TRBD1 matching over 7 bases. The germline V gene has CDR1 MNHEY and CDR2 SVGAGI. CDR3 length: 14 residues. The trim removed 4 bases at V and 0 bases at J, leaving 3 bases unmatched. The CDR3 bases are TGTGCCAGCAGTTGGGACAGCCGCTCCTACGAGCAGTACTTC. Translated, it gives CASSWDSRSYEQYF.

The chain employs TRBV11-3 and TRBJ1-1; maybe TRBD1 (5 bases). Germline V lookup: CDR1 SGHNT, CDR2 YENEEA. V lost 5 bases, J lost 0 bases, and 16 bases lay in between. The CDR3 consists of 16 residues. In DNA form, the CDR3 reads TGTGCCAGCAGCCGAGGGGCCTTGGGGGTGAACACTGAAGCTTTCTTT. Translation gives CASSRGALGVNTEAFF.

The J gene is TRBJ2-1, the V gene TRBV28; 10 nucleotides agree with TRBD2. J was trimmed by 2 bases and V by 6 bases; bases with no gene match: 4. The germline V gene has CDR1 MDHEN and CDR2 SYDVKM. This CDR3 has 15 amino acids. The CDR3 reads CASSLAGVTYNEQFF. As DNA, the CDR3 is TGTGCCAGCAGCCTAGCGGGAGTAACCTACAATGAGCAGTTCTTC. The whole variable domain, filled in from reference TRBV28 and TRBJ2-1, reads DVKVTQSSRYLVKRTGEKVFLECVQDMDHENMFWYRQDPGLGLRLIYFSYDVKMKEKGDIPEGYSVSREKKERFSLILESASTNQTSMYLCASSLAGVTYNEQFFGPGTRLTVL.

The chain employs TRBV7-8 and TRBJ2-5; tentative D call: TRBD2 (5 bases). This CDR3 comprises 14 residues. The V gene lost 5 bases and the J gene lost 5 bases, with 15 bases spanning the gap. CDR1 is SGHVS and CDR2 is FQNEAQ in the germline V gene. CDR3 DNA sequence: TGTGCCAGCAGCGCGAGTGGACTGGTGGAGACCCAGTACTTC. Its protein product is CASSASGLVETQYF.

In this sample, this clone turned up a few times. The chain couples TRBV11-3 to TRBJ2-3; D uncertain. The CDR3 spans 11 residues. Per the germline V gene, CDR1 is SGHNT and CDR2 is YENEEA. V gave up 3 bases and J gave up 9 bases, with 7 bases separating them. The CDR3 DNA reads TGTGCCAGCAGCTTGGCTAGAACGCAGTATTTT. Translating gives CASSLARTQYF.

The chain carries TRBV28 and TRBJ1-2; no clear D gene. With 8 bases removed from V and 0 bases from J, the gap between germline ends came to 22 bases. Germline lookup yields CDR1 MDHEN and CDR2 SYDVKM. This CDR3 is 17 amino acids long. CDR3 sequence: CASDRRGEPGTNYGYTF. In nucleotides, the CDR3 is TGTGCCAGCGACCGCCGCGGGGAGCCTGGGACTAACTATGGCTACACCTTC.

V gene TRBV4-1 combines with J gene TRBJ2-3; 7 positions agree with TRBD2. Germline V lookup: CDR1 MGHRA, CDR2 YSYEKL. J was trimmed by 2 bases and V by 4 bases; bases with no gene match: 6. The CDR3 totals 15 residues. The DNA for the CDR3 is TGCGCCAGCAGCCTAGCGGGCGCGAACACAGATACGCAGTATTTT. Translation gives CASSLAGANTDTQYF.

The J gene is TRBJ1-2, the V gene TRBV5-1; 7 nucleotides line up with TRBD1. Trimming removed 2 bases from V and 10 bases from J; junction bases left unmatched: 5. The germline CDR1 and CDR2 sequences are SGHRS and YFSETQ. This CDR3 is built from 12 residues. CDR3 DNA sequence: TGCGCCAGCAGCTTAAACAGGGGAATCTACACCTTC. This codes for CASSLNRGIYTF.

This clone has a handful of counts. This chain uses TRBV7-9 with TRBJ1-5; no firm D call. Germline V gene sequence: CDR1 SEHNR, CDR2 FQNEAQ (reference sequence). The CDR3 contains 14 residues. Trimming left V 4 bases short and J 2 bases short, with 9 bases between. The CDR3 here is CASSSGVRNQPQHF. CDR3 in DNA: TGTGCCAGCAGCTCCGGGGTGCGCAATCAGCCCCAGCATTTT.

The J gene is TRBJ1-4, the V gene TRBV28, with unresolved D. The CDR3 length is 14 residues. V lost 4 bases, J lost 2 bases, and 8 bases lay in between. In germline, CDR1 is MDHEN, CDR2 SYDVKM. The CDR3 sequence: CASSSESTNEKLFF. DNA of the CDR3: TGTGCCAGCAGTTCGGAGAGCACTAATGAAAAACTGTTTTTT.

The genes are TRBV4-2 and TRBJ2-7; D gene unclear. Germline V gene lookup returns CDR1 LGHNA and CDR2 YNFKEQ. V lost 2 bases to trimming and J lost 4 bases, with 12 bases between them. This CDR3 is 14 amino acids long. CDR3 DNA sequence: TGTGCCAGCAGCCAACTACCCGGGTGGTACGAGCAGTACTTC. It is translated as CASSQLPGWYEQYF.

The rearrangement links TRBV9 to TRBJ2-7; 13 bases align to TRBD2. V lost 4 bases, J lost 3 bases, and 10 bases stayed unmatched. CDR3 size: 17 residues. Germline V gene sequence: CDR1 SGDLS, CDR2 YYNGEE. CDR3 loop: CASSLGLAGVPGYEQYF. CDR3 nucleotides: TGTGCCAGCAGCCTAGGACTAGCGGGGGTTCCCGGCTACGAGCAGTACTTC.